The 16 T cell receptor beta chains listed next were all sequenced from one sample in a study of blood T cells in healthy people across ages. A second PCR of about 7 to 12 cycles used a sample-barcoded 5' primer and a J-beta primer mix. TCRdb redid the calling of the 5' RACE reads with MiXCR, one entry per CDR3 protein. The sample includes 1.6 million or so distinct CDR3 sequences, about 32% seen only once; the top ten take about 11%. Sequencing was carried out using blood. These receptors were taken from a woman in her thirties in good health.

The rearrangement links TRBV6-1 to TRBJ2-4; 8 nucleotides line up with TRBD1. The CDR3 sequence is 18 residues long. The V gene end was trimmed by 9 bases and the J gene end by 0 bases; junction bases not matched to a gene: 16. Per the germline V gene, CDR1 is MNHNS and CDR2 is SASEGT. This CDR3 is CASPGGKLSPLAKNIQYF. The CDR3 bases are TGTGCCAGTCCAGGGGGCAAACTAAGTCCTCTAGCCAAAAACATTCAGTACTTC.

In DNA, the CDR3 is TGTGCCAACCAAGAGGGACAGGGTATGGTCTATCAGCCCCAGCATTTT. Its protein is CANQEGQGMVYQPQHF. V and J are TRBV15 and TRBJ1-5; 9 bases map to TRBD1. V was pared by 10 bases and J by 5 bases, with 15 bases of the junction left unmatched. Germline V gene lookup returns CDR1 LNHNV and CDR2 YYDKDF (reference sequence). The CDR3 extends over 16 amino acids.

This clonotype came up a few times. This chain joins TRBV5-1 and TRBJ2-1; D unclear. The CDR3 is made up of 13 amino acids. Germline CDR1 and CDR2: SGHRS and YFSETQ. The V end lost 2 bases, the J end lost 6 bases, and 9 bases lay between the germline ends. CDR3 in amino acids: CASSLITPNEQFF. For the CDR3, the DNA is TGCGCCAGCAGCTTAATTACCCCCAATGAGCAGTTCTTC.

The genes are TRBV6-1 and TRBJ2-7; D is uncertain. CDR1 and CDR2 from the germline V gene are MNHNS and SASEGT. V was clipped by 3 bases and J by 2 bases, with 8 bases between them. The CDR3 sequence is 13 residues long. The CDR3 DNA is TGTGCCAGCAGTGAGCAGGCAACCTACGAGCAGTACTTC. Translated, it gives CASSEQATYEQYF.

The genes are TRBV29-1 and TRBJ2-1; 12 nucleotides align to TRBD1. The length of the CDR3 is 18 residues. The V gene end was trimmed by 4 bases and the J gene end by 2 bases; junction bases not matched to a gene: 12. Germline CDR1 is SQVTM and CDR2 is ANQGSEA. For the CDR3, the DNA is TGCAGCGTTGTGGGGACAGGGGGCCCACGGAGTACCTACAATGAGCAGTTCTTC. It translates to CSVVGTGGPRSTYNEQFF.

The V call is TRBV5-1, the J call TRBJ2-7; 14 bases agree with TRBD2. The V gene's germline CDR1 is SGHRS and CDR2 YFSETQ. After removal of 3 bases from V and 3 bases from J, the junction contained 11 bases not matched to a gene. This CDR3 has 18 residues. Here the CDR3 DNA reads TGCGCCAGCAGCTCTATGACTAGCGGGAGGGCCCCTTACTACGAGCAGTACTTC. Encoded protein: CASSSMTSGRAPYYEQYF.

This clonotype was observed a few times. J is TRBJ1-2 and V is TRBV5-1; D remains ambiguous. V lost 0 bases and J lost 8, with 17 bases in between. The V gene's germline CDR1 is SGHRS and CDR2 YFSETQ. This CDR3 is built from 15 residues. CDR3 nucleotide sequence: TGCGCCAGCAGCTTGGAGTCAGGAAGTTCGGGAGGCTACACCTTC. It encodes CASSLESGSSGGYTF.

This clonotype appeared a few times. The chain carries TRBV11-2 and TRBJ2-1; 11 nucleotides align to TRBD1. With 7 bases clipped from V and 6 bases from J, the junction kept 5 bases outside the gene matches. Germline V gene sequence: CDR1 SGHAT, CDR2 FQNNGV. The CDR3 has 14 amino acids. The CDR3 bases are TGTGCCAGCAACACCGGGACAGGGGGCAATGAGCAGTTCTTC. Translation: CASNTGTGGNEQFF.

DNA for the CDR3: TGTGCCAGCTCACCATTCAACAGCATGAACACTGAAGCTTTCTTT. The encoded protein is CASSPFNSMNTEAFF. The J gene is TRBJ1-1, the V gene TRBV18; D gene unclear. The CDR3 extends over 15 amino acids. V lost 2 bases and J lost 0, with 10 bases in between. CDR1 is KGHSH and CDR2 is LQKENI in the germline V gene.

There are a few counts of this clonotype. The V call is TRBV27, the J call TRBJ1-5; D not certain. The V end lost 1 base, the J end lost 4 bases, and 8 bases lay between the germline ends. CDR3 length: 14 amino acids. The germline V gene encodes CDR1 MNHEY and CDR2 SMNVEV (reference sequence). The CDR3, as DNA: TGTGCCAGCAGTTTATTACAGAATAATCAGCCCCAGCATTTT. This sequence encodes CASSLLQNNQPQHF.

The chain couples TRBV13 to TRBJ2-1; no clear D. The CDR3 extends over 16 amino acids. Trimming removed 1 base from V and 2 bases from J, with 12 bases in between. Per germline, CDR1 PRHDT and CDR2 FYEKMQ (reference sequence). The CDR3 DNA sequence: TGTGCCAGCAGCTTAGTTGGGGTTATGACCTACAATGAGCAGTTCTTC. Its translation: CASSLVGVMTYNEQFF. Supplemented by reference TRBV13 and TRBJ2-1, the full variable domain reads AAGVIQSPRHLIKEKRETATLKCYPIPRHDTVYWYQQGPGQDPQFLISFYEKMQSDKGSIPDRFSAQQFSDYHSELNMSSLELGDSALYFCASSLVGVMTYNEQFFGPGTRLTVL.

The chain links TRBV4-1 to TRBJ2-1; the D gene is possibly TRBD2 (5 bases). CDR1 and CDR2 (germline): MGHRA, YSYEKL. The length of the CDR3 is 14 residues. The ends were cut back, 8 bases at V and 7 bases at J, with 18 bases in the middle. The CDR3 region has the DNA TGCGCCAGCGAGGGATGGCCTCCCCAGAATGAGCAGTTCTTC. The encoded protein is CASEGWPPQNEQFF.

The CDR3 DNA reads TGCGCCAGCAGCCAACATAAAGGGTACGAGCAGTACTTC. Translated: CASSQHKGYEQYF. The V gene is TRBV4-1, the J gene TRBJ2-7; D remains ambiguous. The CDR3 extends over 13 amino acids. The V and J ends lost 2 bases and 4 bases respectively, with 9 bases between them. Germline-derived CDR1 and CDR2 are MGHRA and YSYEKL.

J is TRBJ2-7 and V is TRBV2; D not certain. CDR1 SNHLY and CDR2 FYNNEI come from the germline V gene. Trimming shortened V by 4 bases and J by 6 bases, and 10 bases separated the two germline ends. The CDR3 is made up of 12 amino acids. CDR3 region: CASSVLEAEQYF. In nucleotides, the CDR3 is TGTGCCAGCAGTGTTCTAGAGGCCGAGCAGTACTTC.

CDR3 nucleotides: TGCAGTGCTAGGGACCGGCGGGAGACCTACGAGCAGTACTTC. This gives the protein CSARDRRETYEQYF. The chain uses TRBV20-1 and TRBJ2-7; 7 bases match TRBD2. CDR1 and CDR2 (germline): DFQATT, SNEGSKA (reference sequence). Losses at the gene ends were 3 bases for V and 2 bases for J; bases not matched to a gene: 7. This CDR3 has 14 residues.

This clonotype was counted at least ten times. As DNA, the CDR3 is TGCGCCAGCAGCCAAGTGGGGTTTATGGGGAGCACAGATACGCAGTATTTT. Translation gives CASSQVGFMGSTDTQYF. The chain recombines TRBV4-1 with TRBJ2-3; D is undetermined. Trimming stripped 1 base from V and 0 bases from J, with 14 bases between. The CDR3 has 17 amino acids. Germline values: CDR1 MGHRA, CDR2 YSYEKL.